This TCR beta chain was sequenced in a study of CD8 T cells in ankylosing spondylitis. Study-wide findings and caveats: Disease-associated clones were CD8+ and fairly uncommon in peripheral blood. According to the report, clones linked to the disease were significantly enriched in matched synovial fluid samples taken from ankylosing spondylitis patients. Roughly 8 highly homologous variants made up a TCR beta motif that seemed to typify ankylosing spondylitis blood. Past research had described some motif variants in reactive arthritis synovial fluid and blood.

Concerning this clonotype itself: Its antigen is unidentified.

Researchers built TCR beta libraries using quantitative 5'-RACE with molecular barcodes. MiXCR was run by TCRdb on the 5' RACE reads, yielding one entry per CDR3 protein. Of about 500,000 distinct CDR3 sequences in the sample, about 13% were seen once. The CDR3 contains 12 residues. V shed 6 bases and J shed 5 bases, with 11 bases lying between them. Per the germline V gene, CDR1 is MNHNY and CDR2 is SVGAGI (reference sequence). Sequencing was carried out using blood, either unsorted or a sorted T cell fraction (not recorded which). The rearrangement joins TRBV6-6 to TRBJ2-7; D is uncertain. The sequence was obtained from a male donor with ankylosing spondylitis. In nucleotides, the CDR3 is TGTGCCAGCAGCCTGATACCCCACGAGCAGTACTTC. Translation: CASSLIPHEQYF.